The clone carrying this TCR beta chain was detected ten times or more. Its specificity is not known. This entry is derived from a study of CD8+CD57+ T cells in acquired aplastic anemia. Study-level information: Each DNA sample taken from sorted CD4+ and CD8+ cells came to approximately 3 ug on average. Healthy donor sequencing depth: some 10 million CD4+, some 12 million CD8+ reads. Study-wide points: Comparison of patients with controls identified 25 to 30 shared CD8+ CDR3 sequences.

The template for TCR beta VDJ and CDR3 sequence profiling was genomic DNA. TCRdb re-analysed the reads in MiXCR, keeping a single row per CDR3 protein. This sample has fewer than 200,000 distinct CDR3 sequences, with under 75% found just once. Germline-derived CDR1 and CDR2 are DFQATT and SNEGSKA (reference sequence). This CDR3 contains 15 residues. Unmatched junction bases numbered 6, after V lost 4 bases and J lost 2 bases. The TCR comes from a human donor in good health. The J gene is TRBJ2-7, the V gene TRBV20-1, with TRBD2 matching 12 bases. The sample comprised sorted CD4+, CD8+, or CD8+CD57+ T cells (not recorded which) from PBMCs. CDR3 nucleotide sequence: TGCAGTGCTACTAGACTAGCGGGAGTGACCTACGAGCAGTACTTC. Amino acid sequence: CSATRLAGVTYEQYF.